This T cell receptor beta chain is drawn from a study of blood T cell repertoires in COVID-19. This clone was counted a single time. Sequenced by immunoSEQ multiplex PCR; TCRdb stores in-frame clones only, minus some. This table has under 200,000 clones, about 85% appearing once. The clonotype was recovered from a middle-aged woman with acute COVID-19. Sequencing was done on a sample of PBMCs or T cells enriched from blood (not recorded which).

The CDR3 is CASSLTGAINPPEAFF. Here the CDR3 DNA reads TGTGCCAGCAGCTTGACAGGGGCAATAAACCCACCCGAAGCTTTCTTT. The chain carries TRBV7-9 and TRBJ1-1; 8 nucleotides agree with TRBD1. The CDR3 sequence is 16 residues long. The germline CDR1 and CDR2 sequences are SEHNR and FQNEAQ (reference sequence). Losses at the gene ends were 3 bases for V and 8 bases for J; bases not matched to a gene: 14. Full variable domain (rest looked up from reference TRBV7-9 and TRBJ1-1): DTGVSQNPRHKITKRGQNVTFRCDPISEHNRLYWYRQTLGQGPEFLTYFQNEAQLEKSRLLSDRFSAERPKGSFSTLEIQRTEQGDSAMYLCASSLTGAINPPEAFFGQGTRLTVV.